One TCR beta chain is described in this entry. This sample is drawn from a study of cytomegalovirus exposure and HLA in healthy donors. The PCR was carried out with 60 Vbeta primers and 13 Jbeta primers. The table came from immunoSEQ multiplex PCR; TCRdb's copy has only in-frame clones and leaves some out. Here the sample spans 100,000 or so clones, roughly three quarters being singletons. The receptor's source is a man aged 25-40 years in good health and CMV-seronegative. Sequencing used PBMCs.

CDR3 in amino acids: CASSRQGAGGYTF. CDR3 nucleotides: TGTGCCAGCAGCCGACAGGGGGCGGGAGGCTACACCTTC. The chain is built from TRBV6-5 and TRBJ1-2; 10 nucleotides agree with TRBD1. With 6 bases clipped from V and 8 bases from J, the junction kept 6 bases outside the gene matches. This CDR3 spans 13 amino acids. Germline assignment: CDR1 MNHEY and CDR2 SVGAGI.